Listed below are T cell receptor beta chains from one sample, sequenced in a study of T cell changes during pregnancy in multiple sclerosis. Sequencing was performed with immunoSEQ multiplex PCR; in TCRdb, only in-frame clones are kept and a portion is missing. Of just over 35,000 clones in the sample, 93% were seen once. Sequencing used CD4+ T cells from peripheral blood mononuclear cells, obtained in the first trimester of pregnancy. These receptors originate from a female donor with multiple sclerosis, enrolled in a pregnancy study. Each CDR3 is given with its conserved first and last residue. A D gene is named only where the DNA matches it firmly. Rows give clone size only sometimes, using once, few, many, or a class for an expanded clone.

V: TRBV18
length: 15
size: .
D: TRBD1
J: TRBJ2-1
CDR3: CASSPPGQSYNEQFF
DNA: TGTGCCAGCTCACCACCGGGACAGTCCTACAATGAGCAGTTCTTC

V: TRBV23-1
length: 12
size: .
D: .
J: TRBJ1-2
CDR3: CASTLERDGYTF
DNA: TGCGCCAGCACCCTGGAGAGGGATGGCTACACCTTC

V: TRBV15
length: 14
size: once
D: TRBD1
J: TRBJ1-2
CDR3: CATSKEGARYGYTF
DNA: TGTGCCACCAGCAAGGAGGGGGCGCGGTATGGCTACACCTTC

V: TRBV11-2
length: 15
size: .
D: TRBD2
J: TRBJ2-3
CDR3: CASSRLAPSTDTQYF
DNA: TGTGCCAGCAGCCGACTAGCGCCTAGCACAGATACGCAGTATTTT

V: TRBV2
length: 13
size: .
D: TRBD1
J: TRBJ2-3
CDR3: CATKTGRLDTQYF
DNA: TGTGCCACCAAGACAGGGCGATTGGATACGCAGTATTTT

V: TRBV7-9
length: 16
size: .
D: TRBD1
J: TRBJ2-7
CDR3: CASSLVPGQGAYEQYF
DNA: TGTGCCAGCAGCTTAGTTCCGGGACAGGGAGCCTACGAGCAGTACTTC

V: TRBV5-4
length: 17
size: .
D: TRBD1
J: TRBJ1-2
CDR3: CASSLGQGAYSNYGYTF
DNA: TGTGCCAGCAGCTTGGGACAGGGGGCCTACTCTAACTATGGCTACACCTTC

V: TRBV21-1
length: 19
size: .
D: .
J: TRBJ2-4
CDR3: CASSKPPRTGWWAKNIQYF
DNA: TGTGCCAGCAGCAAACCCCCCCGGACAGGCTGGTGGGCCAAAAACATTCAGTACTTC

V: TRBV5-5
length: 16
size: .
D: TRBD2
J: TRBJ2-7
CDR3: CASSLVGSGGSYEQYF
DNA: TGTGCCAGCAGCTTGGTTGGTAGCGGGGGATCCTACGAGCAGTACTTC

V: TRBV19
length: 18
size: .
D: .
J: TRBJ2-4
CDR3: CASSSTRQTGRSLNIQYF
DNA: TGTGCCAGTAGTTCTACCAGACAGACAGGGAGGTCCCTAAACATTCAGTACTTC

V: TRBV5-1
length: 15
size: .
D: TRBD2
J: TRBJ2-5
CDR3: CASSQSGNRGETQYF
DNA: TGCGCCAGCAGTCAAAGCGGGAACCGCGGAGAGACCCAGTACTTC

V: TRBV7-9
length: 15
size: .
D: TRBD1
J: TRBJ2-1
CDR3: CASSLAGTGGGEQFF
DNA: TGTGCCAGCAGTTTAGCCGGGACAGGGGGCGGTGAGCAGTTCTTC

V: TRBV14
length: 15
size: .
D: .
J: TRBJ2-1
CDR3: CASSHRLVSYNEQFF
DNA: TGTGCCAGCAGCCATAGGCTAGTTTCCTACAATGAGCAGTTCTTC

V: TRBV25-1
length: 14
size: .
D: TRBD1
J: TRBJ1-5
CDR3: CASSSTGLGQPQHF
DNA: TGTGCCAGCAGTTCGACAGGGCTTGGTCAGCCCCAGCATTTT

V: TRBV6-5
length: 15
size: .
D: TRBD2
J: TRBJ2-1
CDR3: CASSSPWGGANGQFF
DNA: TGTGCCAGCAGTTCCCCATGGGGGGGTGCGAATGGGCAGTTCTTC

V: TRBV11-2
length: 14
size: .
D: TRBD2
J: TRBJ2-1
CDR3: CASSPGLAVNEQFF
DNA: TGTGCCAGCAGCCCTGGACTAGCAGTAAATGAGCAGTTCTTC

V: TRBV18
length: 15
size: .
D: TRBD1
J: TRBJ1-5
CDR3: CASSPTGGGNQPQHF
DNA: TGTGCCAGCTCACCGACAGGGGGCGGCAATCAGCCCCAGCATTTT

V: TRBV5-1
length: 18
size: .
D: .
J: TRBJ2-3
CDR3: CASSFPTEHLRPTDTQYF
DNA: TGCGCCAGCAGCTTCCCGACGGAGCACCTGCGGCCCACAGATACGCAGTATTTT

V: TRBV29-1
length: 13
size: .
D: TRBD1
J: TRBJ2-7
CDR3: CSVGTGTGYEQYF
DNA: TGCAGCGTTGGGACCGGGACAGGCTACGAGCAGTACTTC

V: TRBV25-1
length: 13
size: .
D: TRBD1
J: TRBJ1-2
CDR3: CASRTGGGYGYTF
DNA: TGTGCCAGCAGGACAGGGGGCGGCTATGGCTACACCTTC

V: TRBV5-1
length: 16
size: .
D: .
J: TRBJ1-4
CDR3: CASSLVGGTTNEKLFF
DNA: TGCGCCAGCAGCTTGGTTGGGGGGACAACTAATGAAAAACTGTTTTTT

V: TRBV7-2
length: 15
size: .
D: TRBD2
J: TRBJ2-5
CDR3: CASSQQRGGRETQYF
DNA: TGTGCCAGCAGCCAGCAGCGGGGGGGTCGAGAGACCCAGTACTTC